These T cell receptor beta chains were read from a single sample in a study of molecular identifiers for immune sequencing clone quantification. TCRdb reprocessed the PCR reads via MiXCR and lists one record per CDR3 protein. Here the sample spans under 100,000 distinct CDR3 sequences, approximately 25% being singletons. The sequenced sample consisted of naive CD8+ T cells from blood, with Jurkat cell RNA spiked in. Receptor source: a human donor in good health. Some libraries in this study had Jurkat cell RNA spiked in. CDR3s include the opening cysteine and the closing phenylalanine or tryptophan. The D gene is left open where the match is weak. Clone size is not always given. Where it is, it says once, few, many or a class for expanded clones.

TGTGCCAGCAGCTCGTTCCAGGGGTCCTACGAGCAGTACTTC,CASSSFQGSYEQYF,few,TRBV7-6,TRBJ2-7,.
TGCGCCAGCAGCCAGCTGGGCGGGAGGGAAGAGACCCAGTACTTC,CASSQLGGREETQYF,many,TRBV5-1,TRBJ2-5,TRBD2
TGTGCCAGCATGAGTCGCTACGAGCAGTACTTC,CASMSRYEQYF,many,TRBV2,TRBJ2-7,.
TGTGCCAGCAGCTTAGACAGGGGGGACAATGAGCAGTTCTTC,CASSLDRGDNEQFF,.,TRBV7-8,TRBJ2-1,TRBD1
TGCGCCAGCAGCCCAAACCAAGGGACCTACGAGCAGTACTTC,CASSPNQGTYEQYF,few,TRBV4-1,TRBJ2-7,.
TGCGCCAGCAGCCTAGACAGGGGTCAGCCCCAGCATTTT,CASSLDRGQPQHF,.,TRBV4-3,TRBJ1-5,TRBD1
TGTGCCAGCAGCTTGGGGCTAAGGGGGGCCACAGATACGCAGTATTTT,CASSLGLRGATDTQYF,few,TRBV5-8,TRBJ2-3,.
TGTGCCAGCAGTCCTGGGACAGGGGCGGTCTACGAGCAGTACTTC,CASSPGTGAVYEQYF,many,TRBV6-5,TRBJ2-7,TRBD1
TGTGCCAGCAGTTCCCCCGGGACAGGGGCTGGTAATGAGCAGTCCTTC,CASSSPGTGAGNEQSF,.,TRBV12-3/TRBV12-4,TRBJ2-1,TRBD1
TGCGCCAGCAGCTTCCTCGGGAGAACAGAGGATCAGACCCAGTACTTC,CASSFLGRTEDQTQYF,many,TRBV5-1,TRBJ2-5,.
TGTGCCACCCAGGGGGCCGGTGGGGCCAACGTCCTGACTTTC,CATQGAGGANVLTF,many,TRBV10-3,TRBJ2-6,TRBD1
TGCAGTGCGCAACCGTCCCTAGCGGGGCACTACAATGAGCAGTTCTTC,CSAQPSLAGHYNEQFF,few,TRBV20-1,TRBJ2-1,TRBD2
TGTGCCAGCAGCGTTGACTCTTATAGCTCCTACAATGAGCAGTTCTTC,CASSVDSYSSYNEQFF,few,TRBV9,TRBJ2-1,.
TGTGCCAGCAGCCCACAGGGGGCACGGAACACCGGGGAGCTGTTTTTT,CASSPQGARNTGELFF,few,TRBV7-9,TRBJ2-2,TRBD1
TGTGCCAGCAGTCTACAGGGGATGGAGCTGTTTTTT,CASSLQGMELFF,few,TRBV12-3/TRBV12-4,TRBJ2-2,TRBD1
TGTGCCAGCAGTTACGGCGGGGGGACCGGGGACATTCAGTACTTC,CASSYGGGTGDIQYF,.,TRBV6-5,TRBJ2-4,TRBD2
TGTGCCAGCAGCCTCGGGTCTGCAACTAATGAAAAACTGTTTTTT,CASSLGSATNEKLFF,many,TRBV9,TRBJ1-4,.
TGTGCCAGCAGTTTATACGGAGGGCAGGGCCTCGACAATGAGCAGTTCTTC,CASSLYGGQGLDNEQFF,few,TRBV27,TRBJ2-1,.
TGTGCCAGCAGCTTAGATGTAGCGGATAGCACAGATACGCAGTATTTT,CASSLDVADSTDTQYF,.,TRBV11-2,TRBJ2-3,.
TGTGCCAGCAGTTCGGGACTAGCGGGAGAATCCGGGGAGCTGTTTTTT,CASSSGLAGESGELFF,many,TRBV7-6,TRBJ2-2,TRBD2
TGTGCCAGCAGCCACCCAGGGGCCCCCTACGAGCAGTACTTC,CASSHPGAPYEQYF,.,TRBV9,TRBJ2-7,.
TGTGCCAGCAGCCCAGGACTAGCGGGCACAGATACGCAGTATTTT,CASSPGLAGTDTQYF,many,TRBV9,TRBJ2-3,TRBD2
TGCGCCAGCAGCCAAGATCGATTCTCTGGGGCCAACGTCCTGACTTTC,CASSQDRFSGANVLTF,many,TRBV4-3,TRBJ2-6,.
TGTGCCACCAGTGGACAGGGAACTAATGAAAAACTGTTTTTT,CATSGQGTNEKLFF,.,TRBV24-1,TRBJ1-4,TRBD1
TGTGCCAGCAGCCACCCGGAGACGCCTAATGAGCAGGTCTTC,CASSHPETPNEQVF,.,TRBV5-3,TRBJ2-1,.
TGTGCCAGCAGACATAGGGACAGAGCATACACAGATACGCAGTATTTT,CASRHRDRAYTDTQYF,many,TRBV7-9,TRBJ2-3,TRBD1
TGCGCCAGCAGCCAAGATGGCCGGGCCCCGGAGTATTTT,CASSQDGRAPEYF,few,TRBV4-3,TRBJ2-3,.
TGTGCCAGCAGTTTAGGGGGTTATAGCAATCAGCCCCAGCATTTT,CASSLGGYSNQPQHF,.,TRBV12-3/TRBV12-4,TRBJ1-5,.
TGCGCCAGCAGCCAAGAGGATCTCGCAGATACGCAGTATTTT,CASSQEDLADTQYF,many,TRBV4-1,TRBJ2-3,.
TGTGCCAGCAAAGACAGCAACCGAGAGACCCAGTACTTC,CASKDSNRETQYF,few,TRBV2,TRBJ2-5,.
TGTGCCACCACCGAGCGGGCGTATGGCCACGAGCAGTACTTC,CATTERAYGHEQYF,.,TRBV6-2/TRBV6-3,TRBJ2-7,.
TGTGCCAGCAGTGTAGCTGTGTCTAGTACAGATACGCAGTATTTT,CASSVAVSSTDTQYF,many,TRBV2,TRBJ2-3,.
TGTGCCACCCGTACAGGGAGGACACGGCCCCAGCATTTT,CATRTGRTRPQHF,.,TRBV19,TRBJ1-5,.
TGTGCCAGCAGCCAAGCGGGGGCTGCCTACGAGCAGTACTTC,CASSQAGAAYEQYF,.,TRBV7-8,TRBJ2-7,TRBD2
TGTGCCAGCAGTCCATCGGGGGGGAGAGAAGCTTTCTTT,CASSPSGGREAFF,many,TRBV27,TRBJ1-1,.
TGTGCCAGCAGCTTGTCCAGGTGGCGGGCAAACAATGAGCAGTTCTTC,CASSLSRWRANNEQFF,.,TRBV11-2,TRBJ2-1,.
TGTGCCAGCAGCTCCGACAGGGGCTTCTATGGCTACACCTTC,CASSSDRGFYGYTF,.,TRBV7-3,TRBJ1-2,TRBD1
TGTGCCAGCAGTTGGGGGGGGTTAGGTGAGACCCAGTACTTC,CASSWGGLGETQYF,.,TRBV25-1,TRBJ2-5,TRBD2
TGTGCCAGCAGACCCGGGGGGGGCGAGACAGATACGCAGTATTTT,CASRPGGGETDTQYF,many,TRBV6-5,TRBJ2-3,TRBD2
TGTGCCAGCAGCCTGGGATCCTCTAGCTCACCCCTCCACTTT,CASSLGSSSSPLHF,many,TRBV7-9,TRBJ1-6,.
TGTGCCAGCAGCCCTCAGACTAGCGGGGGGCCGCACTCAGCGGAGTACTTC,CASSPQTSGGPHSAEYF,.,TRBV11-2,TRBJ2-5,TRBD2
TGCGCCAGCAGCCAACTTCCTAGCGGGGCCTACGAGCAGTACTTC,CASSQLPSGAYEQYF,.,TRBV4-1,TRBJ2-7,TRBD2
.,CASRFGPGASAPYF,.,TRBV7-9,TRBJ2-7,.
TGTGCCTGGACCCGACAGGCCGGGGAGCTGTTTTTT,CAWTRQAGELFF,few,TRBV30,TRBJ2-2,.
TGCAGTGCTAGATCCCGGGACAGGGGGCGCGGTCCCGGCGAGCAGTACTTC,CSARSRDRGRGPGEQYF,few,TRBV20-1,TRBJ2-7,TRBD1
TGTGCCAGCAGCCTCAGTACCCTCGGACAGGGCTATAGCAATCAGCCCCAGCATTTT,CASSLSTLGQGYSNQPQHF,many,TRBV7-2,TRBJ1-5,TRBD1
TGTGCCATCAGTGGGGGGGGACAGGGAGGCTACGAGCAGTACTTC,CAISGGGQGGYEQYF,few,TRBV10-3,TRBJ2-7,TRBD1
TGTGCCAGCCGACAGGGGGTTGAGCAGTTCTTC,CASRQGVEQFF,.,TRBV27,TRBJ2-1,TRBD1
TGTGCCAGCAGCCGAGGGGACTCTGGAAACACCATATATTTT,CASSRGDSGNTIYF,few,TRBV12-3/TRBV12-4,TRBJ1-3,.
TGTGCCAGCAGCTTAGTCCCGGGGTACGGCACAGATACGCAGTATTTT,CASSLVPGYGTDTQYF,many,TRBV7-9,TRBJ2-3,.